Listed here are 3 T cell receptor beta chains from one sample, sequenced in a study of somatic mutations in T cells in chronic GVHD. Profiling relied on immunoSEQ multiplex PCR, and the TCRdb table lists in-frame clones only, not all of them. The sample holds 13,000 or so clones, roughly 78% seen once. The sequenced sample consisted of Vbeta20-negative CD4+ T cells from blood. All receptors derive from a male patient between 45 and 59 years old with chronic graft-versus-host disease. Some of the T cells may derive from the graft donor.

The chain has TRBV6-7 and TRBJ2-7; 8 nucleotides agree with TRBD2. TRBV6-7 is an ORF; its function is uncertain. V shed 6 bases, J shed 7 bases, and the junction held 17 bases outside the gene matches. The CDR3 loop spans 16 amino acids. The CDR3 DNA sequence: TGTGCCAGCAGCTCCCGGAGCGCGGGTCCGGGAGGGGAGCAGTACTTC. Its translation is CASSSRSAGPGGEQYF.

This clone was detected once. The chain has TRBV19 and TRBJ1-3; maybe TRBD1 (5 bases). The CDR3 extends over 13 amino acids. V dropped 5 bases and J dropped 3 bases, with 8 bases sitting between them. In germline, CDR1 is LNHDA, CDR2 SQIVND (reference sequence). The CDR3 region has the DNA TGTGCCAGTAGTCCCCAGGGTGGAAACACCATATATTTT. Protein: CASSPQGGNTIYF.

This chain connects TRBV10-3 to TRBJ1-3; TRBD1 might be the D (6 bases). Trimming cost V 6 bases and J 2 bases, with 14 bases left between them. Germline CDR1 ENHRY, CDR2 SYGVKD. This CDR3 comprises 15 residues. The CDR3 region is CAIRTRDIPGNTIYF. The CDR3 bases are TGTGCCATCAGAACCAGGGACATACCTGGAAACACCATATATTTT.